The source of this T cell receptor beta chain is a study of breast tumors, draining lymph nodes, adjacent tissues. Many counts were recorded for this clonotype. Breast cancer patients provided tissue from their axillary draining lymph nodes. Looked up from germline, CDR1 is DFQATT and CDR2 is SNEGSKA (reference sequence). V was trimmed by 6 bases and J by 0 bases, leaving 10 bases between them. The CDR3 loop spans 13 amino acids. TCRdb passed the multiplex PCR reads through MiXCR, listing each CDR3 protein once. The table includes some 150,000 distinct CDR3 sequences, 33% detected once. Sequencing was done on a sample of axillary lymph node tissue. The chain carries TRBV20-1 and TRBJ2-3, with D tentatively TRBD1 (6 bases). This sequence was found in a female donor with breast cancer. Some clones in this sample may be carry-over from other donors' samples. The CDR3 region has the DNA TGCAGTGCCAGACAGGAGAGCACAGATACGCAGTATTTT. Translation: CSARQESTDTQYF.